This is a list of T cell receptor beta chains from one sample in a study of spatial heterogeneity in lung cancer. TCRdb fed the 5' RACE reads into MiXCR, producing one record per CDR3 protein. This sample has about 3,100 distinct CDR3 sequences, with 4.7% found just once. Material: normal lung tissue next to the tumor, obtained at surgery. All receptors come from a male donor with early-stage non-small cell lung cancer. Each CDR3 is given with its conserved first and last residue. The D gene is left open where the match is weak. Size is stated for part of the rows, as once, few or many counts, or as a class when the clone is expanded.

d_call clone_size j_call v_call cdr3_aa cdr3_nt
. . TRBJ2-2 TRBV29-1 CSVGGLGTTGELFF TGCAGCGTTGGGGGGTTAGGGACCACCGGGGAGCTGTTTTTT
TRBD1 medium-sized TRBJ2-6 TRBV30 CAWSQGAAGANVLTF TGTGCCTGGAGCCAGGGGGCAGCTGGGGCCAACGTCCTGACTTTC
TRBD2 many TRBJ2-1 TRBV10-3 CAISGRGDEQFF TGTGCCATCAGTGGTCGGGGGGATGAGCAGTTCTTC
. medium-sized TRBJ2-5 TRBV10-3 CATMDGGGETQYF TGTGCCACCATGGACGGGGGCGGAGAGACCCAGTACTTC
. medium-sized TRBJ2-5 TRBV3-1 CASSSTIGETQYF TGTGCCAGCAGCTCCACTATCGGGGAGACCCAGTACTTC
. medium-sized TRBJ2-3 TRBV6-5 CASSSSSHTQYF TGTGCCAGCAGCTCCTCCTCCCATACGCAGTATTTT
TRBD1 medium-sized TRBJ1-6 TRBV20-1 CSARAPGGSYNSPLHF TGCAGTGCTAGAGCTCCAGGGGGCTCCTATAATTCACCCCTCCACTTT
. many TRBJ2-2 TRBV7-6 CASSPGTQELFF TGTGCCAGCAGCCCTGGGACACAGGAGCTGTTTTTT
TRBD2 medium-sized TRBJ2-3 TRBV2 CASRLAGDSDTQYF TGTGCCAGCCGACTAGCGGGAGACTCAGATACGCAGTATTTT
. many TRBJ2-7 TRBV6-5 CASSTGLEQYF TGTGCCAGCAGCACAGGCCTAGAGCAGTACTTC
TRBD1 medium-sized TRBJ2-7 TRBV6-1 CASSEGAGGHFYEQYF TGTGCCAGCAGTGAAGGGGCAGGGGGCCACTTCTACGAGCAGTACTTC
TRBD2 many TRBJ2-1 TRBV29-1 CSAEGLAGYNEQFF TGCAGCGCCGAGGGACTAGCGGGTTACAATGAGCAGTTCTTC
. medium-sized TRBJ1-4 TRBV28 CASSLATTNEKLFF TGTGCCAGCAGTTTGGCGACTACTAATGAAAAACTGTTTTTT
TRBD2 medium-sized TRBJ2-1 TRBV29-1 CSVSGGGEQFF TGCAGCGTTTCCGGGGGGGGTGAGCAGTTCTTC
. medium-sized TRBJ2-6 TRBV5-6 CASSYRPSSGANVLTF TGTGCCAGCAGTTACAGGCCTAGCTCTGGGGCCAACGTCCTGACTTTC
. medium-sized TRBJ2-3 TRBV7-9 CASTTMERPTDTQYF TGTGCCAGCACCACCATGGAAAGACCCACAGATACGCAGTATTTT
. medium-sized TRBJ2-3 TRBV7-9 CASSLVSPETQYF TGTGCCAGCAGCTTAGTCAGCCCAGAAACGCAGTATTTT
TRBD2 medium-sized TRBJ2-3 TRBV9 CASSVELAGDTDTQYF TGTGCCAGCAGCGTAGAACTAGCGGGAGACACAGATACGCAGTATTTT
TRBD2 . TRBJ2-7 TRBV10-1 CASSRLAGDEQYF TGCGCCAGCAGCAGGCTAGCGGGAGACGAGCAGTACTTC
TRBD1 . TRBJ2-5 TRBV20-1 CSARPGQNQETQYF TGCAGTGCTCGCCCGGGACAGAACCAAGAGACCCAGTACTTC
. large TRBJ1-1 TRBV20-1 CSARDRTFNTEAFF TGCAGTGCTAGAGACAGGACCTTCAACACTGAAGCTTTCTTT
. medium-sized TRBJ2-7 TRBV5-1 CASGQGPEQYF TGCGCCAGCGGCCAAGGGCCCGAGCAGTACTTC
TRBD2 . TRBJ2-4 TRBV12-3/TRBV12-4 CASSPSSGRGGIQYF TGTGCCAGCAGTCCGTCTAGCGGGAGGGGAGGCATTCAGTACTTC
. medium-sized TRBJ2-1 TRBV19 CASSITGEPYNEQFF TGTGCCAGTAGTATCACGGGGGAGCCATACAATGAGCAGTTCTTC
. many TRBJ2-7 TRBV28 CASSSRVGIVDEQYF TGTGCCAGCAGTTCACGGGTGGGAATCGTCGACGAGCAGTACTTC
TRBD1 few TRBJ1-1 TRBV5-4 CASSLEGQGMNTEAFF TGTGCCAGCAGCTTGGAAGGACAGGGAATGAACACTGAAGCTTTCTTT
. few TRBJ2-3 TRBV20-1 CSGAGGDTQYF TGCAGTGGGGCGGGTGGAGATACGCAGTATTTT
TRBD2 medium-sized TRBJ2-3 TRBV7-3 CASSRTSGAGTDTQYF TGTGCCAGCAGCCGAACCAGCGGGGCGGGCACAGATACGCAGTATTTT
. medium-sized TRBJ1-5 TRBV6-1 CASTEQVSNQPQHF TGTGCCAGCACCGAGCAGGTTAGCAATCAGCCCCAGCATTTT
TRBD2 few TRBJ2-7 TRBV7-3 CASSFASGPYEQYF TGTGCCAGCAGCTTCGCTAGCGGACCCTACGAGCAGTACTTC
. medium-sized TRBJ2-3 TRBV6-1 CASNAGAVRGDTQYF TGTGCCAGCAACGCCGGGGCGGTTCGGGGAGATACGCAGTATTTT
TRBD1 medium-sized TRBJ2-1 TRBV9 CASSVGTGLNNEQFF TGTGCCAGCAGCGTCGGGACAGGGTTAAACAATGAGCAGTTCTTC
TRBD1 medium-sized TRBJ2-5 TRBV19 CASRVSADRRETQYF TGTGCCAGTAGAGTTTCGGCGGACAGGAGAGAGACCCAGTACTTC
. medium-sized TRBJ2-1 TRBV16 CASSQFQGEDEQFF TGTGCCAGCAGCCAGTTTCAGGGGGAGGATGAGCAGTTCTTC
. medium-sized TRBJ2-2 TRBV29-1 CSVDPGATGELFF TGCAGCGTTGACCCGGGGGCGACGGGGGAGCTGTTTTTT
TRBD1 medium-sized TRBJ1-1 TRBV7-3 CASSPGQGRNTEAFF TGTGCCAGCAGCCCTGGACAGGGAAGGAACACTGAAGCTTTCTTT
. medium-sized TRBJ2-7 TRBV4-2 CASSQVRAQGQAEQYF TGTGCCAGCAGCCAGGTCCGGGCCCAGGGTCAAGCCGAGCAGTACTTC
. few TRBJ1-3 TRBV7-9 CASSSLRESAGNTIYF TGTGCCAGCAGCTCCCTCAGGGAGAGCGCTGGAAACACCATATATTTT
. many TRBJ2-4 TRBV29-1 CSVVEGKNIQYF TGCAGCGTTGTCGAGGGGAAAAACATTCAGTACTTC
TRBD2 medium-sized TRBJ2-1 TRBV4-1 CASSQDTSGYNEQFF TGCGCCAGCAGCCAAGACACTAGCGGGTACAATGAGCAGTTCTTC
TRBD1 medium-sized TRBJ2-5 TRBV5-1 CASSIDGQGRKETQYF TGCGCCAGCAGCATCGACGGACAGGGGAGGAAAGAGACCCAGTACTTC